This T cell receptor beta chain was profiled in a study of blood T cell repertoires in COVID-19. Study summary: Sites in the United States, Italy and Spain provided acute and convalescent COVID-19 samples.

In the original analysis: Reference gene primer amplification gave nucleated cell count estimates. Using immunoSEQ multiplex PCR, the repertoire was profiled, and TCRdb retains in-frame clones only, with some absent. V, J and clone size are those of that table, while D and trimming were read from the DNA. The table records tens of thousands of clones, approximately 83% of them present only once. This clone was recorded a few times. V shed 5 bases and J shed 2 bases, with 7 bases lying between them. This CDR3 spans 13 amino acids. Per the germline V gene, CDR1 is SGHRS and CDR2 is YFSETQ. The source of this sequence is an older woman with acute or convalescent COVID-19. The source material was peripheral blood. The rearrangement uses TRBV5-1 and TRBJ2-2; D is perhaps TRBD2 (5 bases). The CDR3 spells CASRRDNTGELFF. CDR3 in DNA: TGCGCCAGCAGGAGGGATAACACCGGGGAGCTGTTTTTT.